These 8 T cell receptor beta chains originate from one sample sequenced in a study of blood T cell repertoires in COVID-19. Sequencing used immunoSEQ multiplex PCR; TCRdb keeps in-frame clones, though not all of them. The sample has hundreds of thousands of clones; about 88% are singletons. The sequenced sample was peripheral blood. Receptors were obtained from a man aged 35 to 55 with acute or convalescent COVID-19.

This clone has just one count. This rearrangement joins TRBV29-1 to TRBJ2-1, with no clear D. The CDR3 has 10 residues. With 6 bases removed from V and 5 bases from J, the gap between germline ends came to 5 bases. Germline values: CDR1 SQVTM, CDR2 ANQGSEA. CDR3 nucleotides: TGCAGCGTCTCGGACAATGAGCAGTTCTTC. Its translation is CSVSDNEQFF.

The V gene is TRBV19, the J gene TRBJ1-2; D not certain. The V end lost 4 bases, the J end lost 5 bases, and 11 bases lay between the germline ends. The CDR3 runs to 13 residues. Germline V CDR1 and CDR2: LNHDA, SQIVND (reference sequence). CDR3 amino acids: CASSRPTEYGYTF. CDR3 sequence (DNA): TGTGCCAGTAGTAGGCCGACGGAGTATGGCTACACCTTC. Variable domain in full (rest from reference TRBV19 and TRBJ1-2): DGGITQSPKYLFRKEGQNVTLSCEQNLNHDAMYWYRQDPGQGLRLIYYSQIVNDFQKGDIAEGYSVSREKKESFPLTVTSAQKNPTAFYLCASSRPTEYGYTFGSGTRLTVV.

J is TRBJ1-6 and V is TRBV11-2; a weak D match, TRBD1 (6 bases). From germline, CDR1 is SGHAT and CDR2 FQNNGV. There are 17 residues in the CDR3. Trimming pared 7 bases from V and 3 bases from J, leaving 19 bases between. CDR3: CASNTLRGGSYNSPLHF. CDR3 nucleotide sequence: TGTGCCAGCAACACTTTGAGGGGGGGAAGCTATAATTCACCCCTCCACTTT.

The V gene is TRBV4-2, the J gene TRBJ1-2; perhaps TRBD1 as D (5 bases). CDR1 and CDR2 from the germline V gene are LGHNA and YNFKEQ. The CDR3 has 16 amino acids. Between the trimmed V and J ends, which lost 1 base and 0 bases, there was a span of 12 bases. CDR3 sequence (DNA): TGTGCCAGCAGCCAAGTCAGGGATATACCTAACTATGGCTACACCTTC. Protein sequence: CASSQVRDIPNYGYTF.

The rearrangement uses TRBV5-1 and TRBJ1-1; TRBD1 might be the D (5 bases). V lost 3 bases, J lost 10 bases, and 25 bases lay in between. The CDR3 contains 16 residues. Germline CDR1 reads SGHRS; CDR2 reads YFSETQ. In DNA, the CDR3 is TGCGCCAGCAGCTACGGACACCCTGATGCCCCTTATGGAGCTTTCTTT. Translated: CASSYGHPDAPYGAFF.

This clone has a single count. The CDR3 DNA reads TGTGCCAGCAGCCATGCCGACCGGGGGACTGGCACAGATACGCAGTATTTT. Translated, it gives CASSHADRGTGTDTQYF. The chain recombines TRBV3-1 (or the pseudogene TRBV3-2) with TRBJ2-3; D might be TRBD2 (6 bases). Germline assignment: CDR1 LGHDT and CDR2 YNNKEL (reference sequence). Trimming took 3 bases from V and 1 from J, leaving 17 bases between them. The CDR3 has 17 amino acids.

V and J are TRBV6-1 and TRBJ1-2; 8 bases agree with TRBD1. The CDR3 has 15 residues. The V gene end was trimmed by 1 base and the J gene end by 4 bases; junction bases not matched to a gene: 5. Germline CDR1 reads MNHNS; CDR2 reads SASEGT. The CDR3 sequence: CASSEGDRLIYGYTF. CDR3 DNA: TGTGCCAGCAGTGAAGGGGACAGGCTTATCTATGGCTACACCTTC.

The CDR3: CATTTGSGGSYEQYF. For the CDR3, the DNA is TGTGCCACCACAACGGGTTCGGGGGGATCCTACGAGCAGTACTTC. V and J are TRBV24-1 and TRBJ2-7, with TRBD2 identical over 7 bases. This CDR3 has 15 residues. The V gene end was trimmed by 8 bases and the J gene end by 1 base; junction bases not matched to a gene: 10. CDR1 and CDR2 (germline): KGHDR, SFDVKD.